This T cell receptor beta chain emerged from a study of T cells in Graves' hyperthyroidism and ophthalmopathy. RNA transcripts gave rise to amplified TCR beta CDR3 regions. First-round RT-PCR of the TCR CDR3 relied on the HTBI primer set. One entry per CDR3 protein, called by TCRdb with MiXCR from the multiplex PCR reads. The sample yields around 600,000 distinct CDR3 sequences, approximately 14% seen once. This clonotype came up many times. The V gene end was trimmed by 7 bases and the J gene end by 6 bases; junction bases not matched to a gene: 11. The CDR3 covers 14 residues. Germline lookup yields CDR1 MNHNS and CDR2 SASEGT.

V is TRBV6-1 and J is TRBJ1-2; the match to TRBD1 covers 7 bases. The sample comprised blood. The clonotype was recovered from a woman between 18 and 29 years old with Graves' ophthalmopathy. For the CDR3, the DNA is TGTGCCAGCATGGCTCTGAGGCAGGGGGATGGCTACACCTTC. Translated: CASMALRQGDGYTF.